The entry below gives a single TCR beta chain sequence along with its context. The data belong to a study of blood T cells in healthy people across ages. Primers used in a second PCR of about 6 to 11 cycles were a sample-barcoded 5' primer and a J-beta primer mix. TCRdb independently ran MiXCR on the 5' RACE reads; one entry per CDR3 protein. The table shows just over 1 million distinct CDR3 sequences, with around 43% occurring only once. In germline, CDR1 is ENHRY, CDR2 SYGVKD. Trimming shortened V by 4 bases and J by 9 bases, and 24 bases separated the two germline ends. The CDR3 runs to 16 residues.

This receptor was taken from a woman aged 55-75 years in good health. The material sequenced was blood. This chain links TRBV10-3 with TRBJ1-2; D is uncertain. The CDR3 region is CAISGPSTGISRSYTF. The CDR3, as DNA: TGTGCCATCAGTGGCCCAAGTACCGGGATCTCTAGGAGCTACACCTTC.